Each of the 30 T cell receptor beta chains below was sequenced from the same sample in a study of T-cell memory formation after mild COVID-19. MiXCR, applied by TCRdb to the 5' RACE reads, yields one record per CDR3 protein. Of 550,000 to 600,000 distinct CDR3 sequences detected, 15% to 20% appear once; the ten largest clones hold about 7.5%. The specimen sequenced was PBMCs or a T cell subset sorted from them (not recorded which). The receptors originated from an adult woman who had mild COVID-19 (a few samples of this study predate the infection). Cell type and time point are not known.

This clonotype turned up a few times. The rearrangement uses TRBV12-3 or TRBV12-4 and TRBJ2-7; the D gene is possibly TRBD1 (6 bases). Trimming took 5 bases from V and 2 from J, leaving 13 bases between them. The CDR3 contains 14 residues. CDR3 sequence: CASSLGTRTYEQYF. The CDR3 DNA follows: TGTGCCAGCAGTCTGGGGACACGGACCTACGAGCAGTACTTC.

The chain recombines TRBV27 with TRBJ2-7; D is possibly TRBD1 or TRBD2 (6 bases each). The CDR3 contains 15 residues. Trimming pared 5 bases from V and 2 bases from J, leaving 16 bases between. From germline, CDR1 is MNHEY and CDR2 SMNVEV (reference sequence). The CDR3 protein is CASSPRGTRTYEQYF. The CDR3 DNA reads TGTGCCAGCAGTCCTAGGGGGACTCGGACCTACGAGCAGTACTTC.

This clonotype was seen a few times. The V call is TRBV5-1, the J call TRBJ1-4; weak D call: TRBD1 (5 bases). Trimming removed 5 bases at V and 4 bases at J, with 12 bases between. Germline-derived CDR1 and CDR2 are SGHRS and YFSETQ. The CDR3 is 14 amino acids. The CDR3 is CASRAGGSNEKLFF. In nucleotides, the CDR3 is TGCGCCAGCAGAGCTGGGGGGAGTAATGAAAAACTGTTTTTT.

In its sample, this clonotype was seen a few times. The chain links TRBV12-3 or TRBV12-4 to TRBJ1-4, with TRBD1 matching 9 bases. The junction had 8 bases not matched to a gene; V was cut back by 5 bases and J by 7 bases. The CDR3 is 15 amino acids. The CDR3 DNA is TGTGCCAGCAGTCAACCACAGGGGGCGGGTGAAAAACTGTTTTTT. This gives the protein CASSQPQGAGEKLFF.

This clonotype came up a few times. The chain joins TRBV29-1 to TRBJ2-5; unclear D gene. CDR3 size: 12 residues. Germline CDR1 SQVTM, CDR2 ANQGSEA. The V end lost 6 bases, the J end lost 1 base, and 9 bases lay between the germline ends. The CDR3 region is CSVTAVQETQYF. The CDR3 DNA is TGCAGCGTAACAGCCGTCCAAGAGACCCAGTACTTC.

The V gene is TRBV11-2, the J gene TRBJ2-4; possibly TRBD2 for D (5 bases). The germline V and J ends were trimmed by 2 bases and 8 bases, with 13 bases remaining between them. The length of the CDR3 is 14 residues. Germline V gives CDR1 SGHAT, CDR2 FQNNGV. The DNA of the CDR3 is TGTGCCAGCAGCTTACCGGAGGCTAGTCACATTCAGTACTTC. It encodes CASSLPEASHIQYF.

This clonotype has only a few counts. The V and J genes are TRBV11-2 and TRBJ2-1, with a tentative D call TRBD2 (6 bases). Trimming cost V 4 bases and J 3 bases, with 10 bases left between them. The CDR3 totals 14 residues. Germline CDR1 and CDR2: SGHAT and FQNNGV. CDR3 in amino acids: CASSSRLVYNEQFF. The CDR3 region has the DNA TGTGCCAGCAGCTCCCGACTAGTCTACAATGAGCAGTTCTTC.

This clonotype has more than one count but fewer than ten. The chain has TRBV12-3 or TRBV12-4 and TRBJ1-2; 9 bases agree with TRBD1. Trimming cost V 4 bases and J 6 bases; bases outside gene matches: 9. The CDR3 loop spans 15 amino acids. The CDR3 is CASSSTRTGVNGYTF. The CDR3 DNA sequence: TGTGCCAGCAGTTCTACCAGGACAGGGGTCAATGGCTACACCTTC.

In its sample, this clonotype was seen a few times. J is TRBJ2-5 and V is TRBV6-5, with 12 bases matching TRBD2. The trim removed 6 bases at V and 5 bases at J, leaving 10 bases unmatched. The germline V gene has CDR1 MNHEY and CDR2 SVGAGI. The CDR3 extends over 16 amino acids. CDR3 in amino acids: CASSDPGLAGRETQYF. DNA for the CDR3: TGTGCCAGCAGCGACCCGGGACTAGCGGGCCGGGAGACCCAGTACTTC.

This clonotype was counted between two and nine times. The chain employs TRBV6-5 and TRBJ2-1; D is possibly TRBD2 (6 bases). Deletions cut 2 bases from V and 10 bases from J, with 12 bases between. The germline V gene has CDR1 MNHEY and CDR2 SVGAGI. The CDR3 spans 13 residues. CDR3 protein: CASSYKAGSEQFF. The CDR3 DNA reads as TGTGCCAGCAGTTACAAAGCGGGCTCAGAGCAGTTCTTC.

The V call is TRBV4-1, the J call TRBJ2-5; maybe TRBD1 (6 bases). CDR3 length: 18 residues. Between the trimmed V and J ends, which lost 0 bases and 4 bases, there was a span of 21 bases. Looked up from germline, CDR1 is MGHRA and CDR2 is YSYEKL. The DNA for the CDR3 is TGCGCCAGCAGCCAAGATGGGGGTGGGCAGGGGCTTTTAGAGACCCAGTACTTC. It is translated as CASSQDGGGQGLLETQYF.

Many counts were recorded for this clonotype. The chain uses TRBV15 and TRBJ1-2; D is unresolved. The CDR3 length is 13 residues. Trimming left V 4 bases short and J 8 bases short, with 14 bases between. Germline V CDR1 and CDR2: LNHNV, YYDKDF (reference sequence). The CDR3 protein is CATSTPPLRGYTF. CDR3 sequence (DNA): TGTGCCACCAGCACCCCTCCCCTCCGAGGCTACACCTTC. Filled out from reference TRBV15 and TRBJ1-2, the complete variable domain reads DAMVIQNPRYQVTQFGKPVTLSCSQTLNHNVMYWYQQKSSQAPKLLFHYYDKDFNNEADTPDNFQSRRPNTSFCFLDIRSPGLGDTAMYLCATSTPPLRGYTFGSGTRLTVV.

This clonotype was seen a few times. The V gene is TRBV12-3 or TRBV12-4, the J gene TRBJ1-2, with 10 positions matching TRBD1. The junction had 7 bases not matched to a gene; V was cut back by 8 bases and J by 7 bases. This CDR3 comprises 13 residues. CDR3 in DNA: TGTGCCAGCGAAGACAGGGGGCTATTTGGCTACACCTTC. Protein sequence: CASEDRGLFGYTF.

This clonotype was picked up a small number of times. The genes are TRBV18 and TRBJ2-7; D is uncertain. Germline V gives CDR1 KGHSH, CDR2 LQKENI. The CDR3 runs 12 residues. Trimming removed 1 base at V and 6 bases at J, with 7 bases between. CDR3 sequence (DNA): TGTGCCAGCTCACCACAGGATAGCGAGCAGTACTTC. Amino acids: CASSPQDSEQYF.

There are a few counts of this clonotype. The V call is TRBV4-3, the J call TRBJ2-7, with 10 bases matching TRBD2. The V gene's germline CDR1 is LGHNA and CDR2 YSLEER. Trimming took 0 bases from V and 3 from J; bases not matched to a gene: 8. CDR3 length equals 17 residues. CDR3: CASSQDLPSGSLYEQYF. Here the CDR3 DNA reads TGCGCCAGCAGCCAAGATCTTCCTAGCGGGAGCCTCTACGAGCAGTACTTC.

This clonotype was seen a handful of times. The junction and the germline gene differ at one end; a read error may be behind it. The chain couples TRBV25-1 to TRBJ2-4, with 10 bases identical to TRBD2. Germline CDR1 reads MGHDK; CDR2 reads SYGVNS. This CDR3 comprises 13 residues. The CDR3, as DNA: TGTGCCAGCAGCGGACTAGCGGCTAACATTCAATACTTC. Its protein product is CASSGLAANIQYF.

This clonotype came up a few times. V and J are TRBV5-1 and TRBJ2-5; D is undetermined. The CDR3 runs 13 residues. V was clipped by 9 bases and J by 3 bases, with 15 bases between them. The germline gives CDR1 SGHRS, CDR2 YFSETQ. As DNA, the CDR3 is TGCGCCACCCGGACGGACCTAAAAGAGACCCAGTACTTC. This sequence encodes CATRTDLKETQYF.

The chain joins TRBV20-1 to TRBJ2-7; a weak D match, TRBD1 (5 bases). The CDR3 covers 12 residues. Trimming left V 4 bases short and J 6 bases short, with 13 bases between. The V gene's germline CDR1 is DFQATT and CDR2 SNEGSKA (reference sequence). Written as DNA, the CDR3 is TGCAGTGCTAATCAGGGTTCCGGCGAGCAGTACTTC. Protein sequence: CSANQGSGEQYF.

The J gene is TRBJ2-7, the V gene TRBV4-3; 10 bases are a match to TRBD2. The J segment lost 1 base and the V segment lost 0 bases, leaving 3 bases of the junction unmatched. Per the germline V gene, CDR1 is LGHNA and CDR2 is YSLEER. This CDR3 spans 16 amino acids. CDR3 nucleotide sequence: TGCGCCAGCAGCCAAGATCAGCGGGAGGGATCCTACGAGCAGTACTTC. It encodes CASSQDQREGSYEQYF.

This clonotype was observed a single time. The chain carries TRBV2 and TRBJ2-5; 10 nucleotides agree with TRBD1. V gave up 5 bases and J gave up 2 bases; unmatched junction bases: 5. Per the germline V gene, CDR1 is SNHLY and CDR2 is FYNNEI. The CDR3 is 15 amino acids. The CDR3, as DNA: TGTGCCAGCAGTCAGGGACAGGGGCGACAAGAGACCCAGTACTTC. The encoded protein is CASSQGQGRQETQYF.

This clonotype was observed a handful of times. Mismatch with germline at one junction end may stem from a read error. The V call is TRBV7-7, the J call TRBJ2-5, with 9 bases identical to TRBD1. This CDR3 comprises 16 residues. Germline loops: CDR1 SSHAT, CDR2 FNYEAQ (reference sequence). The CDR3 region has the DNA TGTGCTAGCAGCTTAGCGCCGGGACAGGGAAGAGAGACCCAGTACTTC. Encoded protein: CASSLAPGQGRETQYF.

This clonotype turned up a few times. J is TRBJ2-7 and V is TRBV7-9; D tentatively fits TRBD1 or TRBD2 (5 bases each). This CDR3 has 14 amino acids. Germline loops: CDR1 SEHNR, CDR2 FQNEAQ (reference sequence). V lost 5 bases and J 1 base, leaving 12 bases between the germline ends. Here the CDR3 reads CASSPRGESYEQYF. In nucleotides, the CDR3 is TGTGCCAGCAGCCCCCGGGGCGAGTCCTACGAGCAGTACTTC. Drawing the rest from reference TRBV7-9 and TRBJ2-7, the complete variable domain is DTGVSQNPRHKITKRGQNVTFRCDPISEHNRLYWYRQTLGQGPEFLTYFQNEAQLEKSRLLSDRFSAERPKGSFSTLEIQRTEQGDSAMYLCASSPRGESYEQYFGPGTRLTVT.

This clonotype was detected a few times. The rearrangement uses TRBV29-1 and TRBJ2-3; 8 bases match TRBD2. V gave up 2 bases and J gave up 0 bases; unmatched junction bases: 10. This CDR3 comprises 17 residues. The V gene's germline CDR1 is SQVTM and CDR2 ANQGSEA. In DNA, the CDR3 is TGCAGCGTTGAATTCGACGGACTAGCCCAAAGCACAGATACGCAGTATTTT. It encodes CSVEFDGLAQSTDTQYF.

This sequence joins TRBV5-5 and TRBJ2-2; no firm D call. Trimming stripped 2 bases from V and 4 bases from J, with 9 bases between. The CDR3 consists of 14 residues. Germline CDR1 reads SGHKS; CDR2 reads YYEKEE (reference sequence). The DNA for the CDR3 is TGTGCCAGCAGCTTTCGCCCCGGCACCGGGGAGCTGTTTTTT. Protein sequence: CASSFRPGTGELFF. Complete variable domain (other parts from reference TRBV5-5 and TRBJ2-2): DAGVTQSPTHLIKTRGQQVTLRCSPISGHKSVSWYQQVLGQGPQFIFQYYEKEERGRGNFPDRFSARQFPNYSSELNVNALLLGDSALYLCASSFRPGTGELFFGEGSRLTVL.

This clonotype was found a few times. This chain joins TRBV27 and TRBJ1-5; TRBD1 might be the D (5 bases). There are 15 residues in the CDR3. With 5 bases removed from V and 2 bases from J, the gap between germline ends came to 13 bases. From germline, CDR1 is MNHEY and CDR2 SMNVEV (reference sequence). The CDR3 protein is CASSTRWGGNQPQHF. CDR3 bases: TGTGCCAGCAGTACCCGTTGGGGGGGCAATCAGCCCCAGCATTTT.

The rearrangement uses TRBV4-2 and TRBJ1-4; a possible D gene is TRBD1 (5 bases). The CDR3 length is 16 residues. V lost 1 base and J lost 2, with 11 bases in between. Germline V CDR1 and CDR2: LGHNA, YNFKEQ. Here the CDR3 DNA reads TGTGCCAGCAGCCAAGTACTGGGGGAGACTAATGAAAAACTGTTTTTT. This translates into CASSQVLGETNEKLFF.

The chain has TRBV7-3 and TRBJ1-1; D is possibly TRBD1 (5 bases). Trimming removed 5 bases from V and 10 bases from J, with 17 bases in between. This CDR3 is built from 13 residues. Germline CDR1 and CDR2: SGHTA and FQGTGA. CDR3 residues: CASSPQPLGGAFF. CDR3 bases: TGTGCCAGCAGCCCTCAGCCCCTGGGGGGAGCTTTCTTT.

The CDR3 region has the DNA TGCGCCAGCAGCTTGGGTGCAGAGGACGAGACCCAGTACTTC. Translation gives CASSLGAEDETQYF. The chain recombines TRBV5-1 with TRBJ2-5, with no clear D. CDR1 SGHRS and CDR2 YFSETQ come from the germline V gene. V lost 0 bases and J lost 5, with 11 bases in between. The CDR3 sequence is 14 residues long.

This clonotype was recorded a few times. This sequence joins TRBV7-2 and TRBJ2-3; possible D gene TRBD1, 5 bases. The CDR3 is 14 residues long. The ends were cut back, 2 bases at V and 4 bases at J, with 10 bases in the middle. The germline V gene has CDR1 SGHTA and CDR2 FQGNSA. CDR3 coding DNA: TGTGCCAGCAGCTTAAGGGGCGAAGCAGATACGCAGTATTTT. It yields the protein CASSLRGEADTQYF.

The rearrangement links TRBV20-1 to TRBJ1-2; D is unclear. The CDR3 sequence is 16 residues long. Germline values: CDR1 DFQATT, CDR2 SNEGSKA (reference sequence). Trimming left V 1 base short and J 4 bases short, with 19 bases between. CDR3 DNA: TGCAGTGCTAGAGCCACTCAAGGGAGGGAGCTCTATGGCTACACCTTC. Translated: CSARATQGRELYGYTF.